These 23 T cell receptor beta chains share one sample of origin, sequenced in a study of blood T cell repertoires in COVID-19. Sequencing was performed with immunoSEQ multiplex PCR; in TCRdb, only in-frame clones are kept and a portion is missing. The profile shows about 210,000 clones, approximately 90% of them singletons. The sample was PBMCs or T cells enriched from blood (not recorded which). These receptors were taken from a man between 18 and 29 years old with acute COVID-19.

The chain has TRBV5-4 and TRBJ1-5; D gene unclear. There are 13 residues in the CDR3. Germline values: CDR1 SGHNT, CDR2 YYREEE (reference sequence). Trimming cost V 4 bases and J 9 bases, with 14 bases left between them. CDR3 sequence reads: CASSPAPGGPQHF. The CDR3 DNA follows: TGTGCCAGCAGCCCTGCTCCGGGAGGGCCCCAGCATTTT.

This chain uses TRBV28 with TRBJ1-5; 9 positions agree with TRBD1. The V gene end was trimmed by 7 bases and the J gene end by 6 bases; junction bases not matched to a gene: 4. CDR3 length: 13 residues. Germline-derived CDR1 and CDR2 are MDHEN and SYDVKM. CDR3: CASTGQGLQPQHF. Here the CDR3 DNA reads TGTGCCAGCACCGGACAGGGGCTTCAGCCCCAGCATTTT.

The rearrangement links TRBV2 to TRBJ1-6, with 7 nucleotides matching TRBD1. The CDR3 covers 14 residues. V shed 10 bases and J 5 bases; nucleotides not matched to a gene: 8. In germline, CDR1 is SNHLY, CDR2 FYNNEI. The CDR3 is CATIRDRHNSPLHF. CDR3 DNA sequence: TGTGCCACGATCCGGGACAGACATAATTCACCCCTCCACTTT.

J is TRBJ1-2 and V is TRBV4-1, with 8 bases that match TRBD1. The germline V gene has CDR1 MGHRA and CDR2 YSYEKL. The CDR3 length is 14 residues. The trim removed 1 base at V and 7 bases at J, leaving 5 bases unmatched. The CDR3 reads CASSQAGQGAGYTF. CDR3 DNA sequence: TGCGCCAGCAGCCAAGCAGGGCAGGGGGCTGGCTACACCTTC.

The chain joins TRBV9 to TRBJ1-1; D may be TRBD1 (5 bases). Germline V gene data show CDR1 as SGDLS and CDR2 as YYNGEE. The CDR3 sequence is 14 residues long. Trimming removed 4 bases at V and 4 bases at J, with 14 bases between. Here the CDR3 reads CASSPPGGVTEAFF. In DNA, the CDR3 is TGTGCCAGCAGCCCCCCCGGAGGGGTCACTGAAGCTTTCTTT.

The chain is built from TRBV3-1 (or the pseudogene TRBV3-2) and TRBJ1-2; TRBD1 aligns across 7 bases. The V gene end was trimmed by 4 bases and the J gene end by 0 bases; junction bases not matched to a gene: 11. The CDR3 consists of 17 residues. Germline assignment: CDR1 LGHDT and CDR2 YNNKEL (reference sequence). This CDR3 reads CASSPHPGQSPNYGYTF. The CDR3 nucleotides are TGTGCCAGCAGCCCCCACCCGGGACAGAGCCCTAACTATGGCTACACCTTC.

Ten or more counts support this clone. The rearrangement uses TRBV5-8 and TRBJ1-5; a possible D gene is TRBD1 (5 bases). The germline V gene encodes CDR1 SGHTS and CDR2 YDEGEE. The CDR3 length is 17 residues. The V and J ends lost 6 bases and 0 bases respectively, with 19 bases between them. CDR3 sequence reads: CASKGPADVYSNQPQHF. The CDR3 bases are TGTGCCAGCAAGGGGCCGGCAGACGTATATAGCAATCAGCCCCAGCATTTT.

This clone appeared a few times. For the CDR3, the DNA is TGTGCCAGCAGTCCAGGGGGCCTCCGAGGAAACACCATATATTTT. Protein sequence: CASSPGGLRGNTIYF. The chain is built from TRBV28 and TRBJ1-3; 8 nucleotides align to TRBD1. The CDR3 is made up of 15 amino acids. CDR1 and CDR2 from the germline V gene are MDHEN and SYDVKM. The ends lost 5 bases at V and 4 bases at J; junction bases unmatched: 7.

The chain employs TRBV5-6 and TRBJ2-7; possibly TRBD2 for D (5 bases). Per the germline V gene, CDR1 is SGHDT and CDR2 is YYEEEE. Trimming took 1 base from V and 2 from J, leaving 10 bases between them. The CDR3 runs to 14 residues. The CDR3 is CASSLTPGTYEQYF. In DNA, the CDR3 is TGTGCCAGCAGCTTGACACCGGGGACCTACGAGCAGTACTTC.

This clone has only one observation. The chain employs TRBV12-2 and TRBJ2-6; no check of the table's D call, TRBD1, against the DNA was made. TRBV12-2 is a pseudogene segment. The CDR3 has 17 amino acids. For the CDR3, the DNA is TGTGCAAGTCGCTTATCGGCAGGTTTCTCTGGGGCCAACGTCCTGACTTTC. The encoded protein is CASRLSAGFSGANVLTF.

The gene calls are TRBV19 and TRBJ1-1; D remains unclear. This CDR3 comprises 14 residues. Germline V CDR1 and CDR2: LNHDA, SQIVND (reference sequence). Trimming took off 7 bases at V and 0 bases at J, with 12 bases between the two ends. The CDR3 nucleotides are TGTGCCAGTAAGAGCAACTACATGAACACTGAAGCTTTCTTT. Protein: CASKSNYMNTEAFF.

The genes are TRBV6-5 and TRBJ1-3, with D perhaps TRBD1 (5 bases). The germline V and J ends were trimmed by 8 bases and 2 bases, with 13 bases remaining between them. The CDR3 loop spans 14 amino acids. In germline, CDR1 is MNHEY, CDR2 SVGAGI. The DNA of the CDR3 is TGTGCCAGCTGGGCAGGGTCAGCTGGAAACACCATATATTTT. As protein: CASWAGSAGNTIYF.

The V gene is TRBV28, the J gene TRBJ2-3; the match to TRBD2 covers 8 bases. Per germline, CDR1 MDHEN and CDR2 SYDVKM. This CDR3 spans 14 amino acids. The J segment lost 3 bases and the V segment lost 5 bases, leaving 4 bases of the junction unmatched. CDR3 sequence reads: CASSPGGPTDTQYF. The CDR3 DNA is TGTGCCAGCAGTCCGGGAGGGCCGACAGATACGCAGTATTTT.

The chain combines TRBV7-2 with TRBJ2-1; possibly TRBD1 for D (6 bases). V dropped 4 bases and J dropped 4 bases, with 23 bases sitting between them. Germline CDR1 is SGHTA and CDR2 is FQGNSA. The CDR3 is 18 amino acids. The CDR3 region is CASSYRTYGRGSYNEQFF. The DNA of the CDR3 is TGTGCCAGCAGCTATAGAACTTATGGCAGGGGATCGTACAATGAGCAGTTCTTC.

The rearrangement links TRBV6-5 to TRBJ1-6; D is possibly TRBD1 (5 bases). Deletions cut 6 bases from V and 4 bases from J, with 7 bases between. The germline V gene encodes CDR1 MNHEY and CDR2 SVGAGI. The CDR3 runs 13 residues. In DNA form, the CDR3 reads TGTGCCAGCAGCCAGGGTTATAATTCACCCCTCCACTTT. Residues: CASSQGYNSPLHF.

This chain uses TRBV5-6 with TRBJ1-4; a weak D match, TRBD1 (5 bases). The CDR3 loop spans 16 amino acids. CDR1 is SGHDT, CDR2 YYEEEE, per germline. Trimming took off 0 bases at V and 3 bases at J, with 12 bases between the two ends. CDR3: CASSLGGGAANEKLFF. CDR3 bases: TGTGCCAGCAGCTTGGGCGGAGGGGCGGCTAATGAAAAACTGTTTTTT.

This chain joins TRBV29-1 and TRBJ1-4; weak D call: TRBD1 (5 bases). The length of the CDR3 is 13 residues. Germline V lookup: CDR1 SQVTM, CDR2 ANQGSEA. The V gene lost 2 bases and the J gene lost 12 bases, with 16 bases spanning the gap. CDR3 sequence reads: CSVERQPSQELFF. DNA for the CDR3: TGCAGCGTTGAAAGACAGCCATCCCAAGAACTGTTTTTT.

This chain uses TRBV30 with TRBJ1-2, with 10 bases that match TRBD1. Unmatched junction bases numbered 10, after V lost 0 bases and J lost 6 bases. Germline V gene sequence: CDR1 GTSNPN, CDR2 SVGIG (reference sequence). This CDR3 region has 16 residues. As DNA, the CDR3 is TGTGCCTGGAGTGTTCCCCCGGGACAGGGGAGCCATGGCTACACCTTC. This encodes CAWSVPPGQGSHGYTF.

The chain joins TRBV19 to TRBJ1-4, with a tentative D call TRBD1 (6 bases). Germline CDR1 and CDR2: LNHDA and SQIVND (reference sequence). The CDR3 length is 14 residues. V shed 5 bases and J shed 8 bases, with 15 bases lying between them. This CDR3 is CASSPGGLVEKLFF. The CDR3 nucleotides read TGTGCCAGTAGTCCCGGGGGGCTGGTAGAAAAACTGTTTTTT.

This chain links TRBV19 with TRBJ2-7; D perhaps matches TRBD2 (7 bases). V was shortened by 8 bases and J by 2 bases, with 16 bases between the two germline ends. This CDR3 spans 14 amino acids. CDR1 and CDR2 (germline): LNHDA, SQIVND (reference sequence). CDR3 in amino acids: CASSAGARAYEQYF. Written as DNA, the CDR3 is TGTGCCAGTTCGGCGGGGGCGCGCGCCTACGAGCAGTACTTC.

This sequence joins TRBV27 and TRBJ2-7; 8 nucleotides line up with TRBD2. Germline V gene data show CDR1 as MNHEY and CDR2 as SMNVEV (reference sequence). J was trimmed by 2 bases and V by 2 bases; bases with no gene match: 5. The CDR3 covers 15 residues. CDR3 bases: TGTGCCAGCAGTTTAATCGCGGGAGGAGCCTACGAGCAGTACTTC. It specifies CASSLIAGGAYEQYF.

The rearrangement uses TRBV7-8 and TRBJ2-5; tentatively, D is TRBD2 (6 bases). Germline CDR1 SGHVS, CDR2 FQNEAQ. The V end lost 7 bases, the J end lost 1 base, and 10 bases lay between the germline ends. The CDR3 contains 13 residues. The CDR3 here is CASMTGVQETQYF. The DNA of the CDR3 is TGTGCCAGCATGACGGGAGTCCAAGAGACCCAGTACTTC.

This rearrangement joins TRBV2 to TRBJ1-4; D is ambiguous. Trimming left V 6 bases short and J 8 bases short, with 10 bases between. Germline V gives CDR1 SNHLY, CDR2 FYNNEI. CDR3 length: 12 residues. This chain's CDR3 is CASRMYTEKLFF. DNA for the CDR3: TGTGCCAGCAGGATGTACACAGAAAAACTGTTTTTT. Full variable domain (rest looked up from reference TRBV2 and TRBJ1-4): EPEVTQTPSHQVTQMGQEVILRCVPISNHLYFYWYRQILGQKVEFLVSFYNNEISEKSEIFDDQFSVERPDGSNFTLKIRSTKLEDSAMYFCASRMYTEKLFFGSGTQLSVL.